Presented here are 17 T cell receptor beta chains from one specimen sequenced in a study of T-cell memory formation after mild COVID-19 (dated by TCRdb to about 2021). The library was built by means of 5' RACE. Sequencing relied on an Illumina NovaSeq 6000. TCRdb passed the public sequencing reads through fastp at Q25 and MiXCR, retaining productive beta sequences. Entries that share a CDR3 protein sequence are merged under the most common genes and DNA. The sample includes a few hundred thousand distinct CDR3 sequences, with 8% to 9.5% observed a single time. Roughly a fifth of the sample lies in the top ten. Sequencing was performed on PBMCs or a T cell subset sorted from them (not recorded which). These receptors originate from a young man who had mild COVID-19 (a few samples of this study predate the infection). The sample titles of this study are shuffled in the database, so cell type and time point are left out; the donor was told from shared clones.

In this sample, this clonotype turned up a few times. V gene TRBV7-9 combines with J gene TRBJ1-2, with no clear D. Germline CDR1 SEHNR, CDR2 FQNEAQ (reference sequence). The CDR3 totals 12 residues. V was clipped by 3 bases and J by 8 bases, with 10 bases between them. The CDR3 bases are TGTGCCAGCAGCTTGGAACGAGGAGGCTACACCTTC. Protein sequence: CASSLERGGYTF.

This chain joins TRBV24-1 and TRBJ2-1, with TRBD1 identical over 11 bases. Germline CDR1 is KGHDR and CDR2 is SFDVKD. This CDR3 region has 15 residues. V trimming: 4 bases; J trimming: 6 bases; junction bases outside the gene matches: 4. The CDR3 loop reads CATSDTGTGGNEQFF. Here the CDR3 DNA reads TGTGCCACCAGTGACACCGGGACAGGGGGCAATGAGCAGTTCTTC.

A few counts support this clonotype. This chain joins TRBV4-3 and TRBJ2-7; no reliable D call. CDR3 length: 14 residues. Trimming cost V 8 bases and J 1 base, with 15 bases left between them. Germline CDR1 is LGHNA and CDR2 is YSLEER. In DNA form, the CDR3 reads TGCGCCAGCTCCCCCACCCGGATTTCCTACGAGCAGTACTTC. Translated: CASSPTRISYEQYF.

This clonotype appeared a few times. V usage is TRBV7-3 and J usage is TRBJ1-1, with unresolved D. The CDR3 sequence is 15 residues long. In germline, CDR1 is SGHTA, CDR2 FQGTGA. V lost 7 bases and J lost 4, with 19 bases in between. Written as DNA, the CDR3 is TGTGCCAGCACCATTGGGATGGATGAAGGCACTGAAGCTTTCTTT. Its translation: CASTIGMDEGTEAFF.

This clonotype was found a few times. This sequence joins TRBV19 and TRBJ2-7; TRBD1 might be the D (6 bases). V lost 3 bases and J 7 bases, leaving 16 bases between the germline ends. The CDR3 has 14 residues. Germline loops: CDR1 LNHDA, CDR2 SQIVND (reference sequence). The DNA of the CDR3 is TGTGCCAGTAGTATGATCGGGACACACGGGGAGCAGTACTTC. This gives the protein CASSMIGTHGEQYF.

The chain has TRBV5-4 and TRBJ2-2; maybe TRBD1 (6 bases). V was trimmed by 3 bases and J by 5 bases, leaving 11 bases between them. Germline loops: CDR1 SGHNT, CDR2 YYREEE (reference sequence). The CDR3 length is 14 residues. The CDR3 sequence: CASSYGQRTGELFF. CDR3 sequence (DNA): TGTGCCAGCAGCTACGGACAGCGGACCGGGGAGCTGTTTTTT.

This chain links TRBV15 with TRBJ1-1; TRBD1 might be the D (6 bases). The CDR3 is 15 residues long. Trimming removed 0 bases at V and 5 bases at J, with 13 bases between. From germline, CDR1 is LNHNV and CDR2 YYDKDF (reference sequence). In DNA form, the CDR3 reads TGTGCCACCAGCAGAGATTGGAGGGGGGAAACTGAAGCTTTCTTT. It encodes CATSRDWRGETEAFF.

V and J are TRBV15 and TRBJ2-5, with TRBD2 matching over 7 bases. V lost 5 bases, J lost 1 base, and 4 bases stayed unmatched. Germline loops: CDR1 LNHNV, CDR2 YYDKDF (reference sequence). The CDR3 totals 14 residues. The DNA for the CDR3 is TGTGCCACCAGCGGGGGGGGATCCCAAGAGACCCAGTACTTC. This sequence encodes CATSGGGSQETQYF. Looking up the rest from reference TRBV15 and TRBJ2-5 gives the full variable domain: DAMVIQNPRYQVTQFGKPVTLSCSQTLNHNVMYWYQQKSSQAPKLLFHYYDKDFNNEADTPDNFQSRRPNTSFCFLDIRSPGLGDTAMYLCATSGGGSQETQYFGPGTRLLVL.

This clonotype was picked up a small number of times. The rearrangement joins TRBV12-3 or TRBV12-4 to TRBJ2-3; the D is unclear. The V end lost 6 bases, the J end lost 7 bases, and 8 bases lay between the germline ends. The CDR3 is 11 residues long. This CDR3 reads CASRGPNTQYF. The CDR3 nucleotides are TGTGCCAGCAGAGGGCCTAATACGCAGTATTTT.

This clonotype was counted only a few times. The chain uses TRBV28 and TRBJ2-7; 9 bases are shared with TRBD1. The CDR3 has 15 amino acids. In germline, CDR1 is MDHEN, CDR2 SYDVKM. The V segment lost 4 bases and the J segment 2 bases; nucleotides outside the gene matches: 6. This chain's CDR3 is CASSSPGTGTYEQYV. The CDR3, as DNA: TGTGCCAGCAGTTCCCCCGGGACAGGGACCTACGAGCAGTACGTC.

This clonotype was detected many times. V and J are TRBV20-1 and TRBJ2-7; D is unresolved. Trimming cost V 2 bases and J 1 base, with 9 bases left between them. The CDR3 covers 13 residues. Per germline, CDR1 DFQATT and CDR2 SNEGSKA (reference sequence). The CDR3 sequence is CSARTQVSYEQYV. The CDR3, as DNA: TGCAGTGCTAGAACCCAGGTATCCTACGAGCAGTACGTC.

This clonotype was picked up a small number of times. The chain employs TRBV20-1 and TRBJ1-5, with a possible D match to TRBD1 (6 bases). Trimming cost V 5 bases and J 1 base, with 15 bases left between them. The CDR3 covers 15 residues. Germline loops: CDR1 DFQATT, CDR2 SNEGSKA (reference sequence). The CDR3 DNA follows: TGCAGTGCTCCCCGGGGCCAGGGGAGCAATCAGCCCCAGCATTTT. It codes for CSAPRGQGSNQPQHF.

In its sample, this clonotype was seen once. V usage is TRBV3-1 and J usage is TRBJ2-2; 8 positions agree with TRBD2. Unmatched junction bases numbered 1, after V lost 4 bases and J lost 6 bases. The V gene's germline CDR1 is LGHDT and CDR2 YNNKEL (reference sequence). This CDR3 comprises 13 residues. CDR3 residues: CASSPGGPGELFF. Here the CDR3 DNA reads TGTGCCAGCAGCCCGGGGGGGCCCGGGGAGCTGTTTTTT. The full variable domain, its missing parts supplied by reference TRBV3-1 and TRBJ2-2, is DTAVSQTPKYLVTQMGNDKSIKCEQNLGHDTMYWYKQDSKKFLKIMFSYNNKELIINETVPNRFSPKSPDKAHLNLHINSLELGDSAVYFCASSPGGPGELFFGEGSRLTVL.

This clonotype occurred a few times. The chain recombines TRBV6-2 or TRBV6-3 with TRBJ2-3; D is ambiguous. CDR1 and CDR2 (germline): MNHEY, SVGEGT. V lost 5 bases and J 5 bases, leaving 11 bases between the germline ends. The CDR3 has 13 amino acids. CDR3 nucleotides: TGTGCCAGCAGTAATCACATACGAGATACGCAGTATTTT. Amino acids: CASSNHIRDTQYF.

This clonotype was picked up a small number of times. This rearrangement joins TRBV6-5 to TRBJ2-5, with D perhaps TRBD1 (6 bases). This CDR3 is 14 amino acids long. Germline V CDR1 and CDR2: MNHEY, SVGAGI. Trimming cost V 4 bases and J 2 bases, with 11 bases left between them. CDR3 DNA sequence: TGTGCCAGCAGTTCTATGACAGGACAAGAGACCCAGTACTTC. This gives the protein CASSSMTGQETQYF.

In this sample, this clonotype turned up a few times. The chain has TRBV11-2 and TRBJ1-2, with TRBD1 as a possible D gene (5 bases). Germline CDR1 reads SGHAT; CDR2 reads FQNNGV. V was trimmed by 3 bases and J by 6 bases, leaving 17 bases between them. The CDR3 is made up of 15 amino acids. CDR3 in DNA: TGTGCCAGCAGCTTGGATTCCAGGGTTTCCCATGGCTACACCTTC. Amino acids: CASSLDSRVSHGYTF.

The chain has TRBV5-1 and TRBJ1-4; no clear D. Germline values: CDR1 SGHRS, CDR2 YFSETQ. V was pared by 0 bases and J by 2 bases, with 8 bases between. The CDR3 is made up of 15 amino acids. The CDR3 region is CASSLAAFTNEKLFF. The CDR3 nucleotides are TGCGCCAGCAGCTTGGCAGCATTTACTAATGAAAAACTGTTTTTT. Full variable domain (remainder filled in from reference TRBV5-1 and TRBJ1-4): KAGVTQTPRYLIKTRGQQVTLSCSPISGHRSVSWYQQTPGQGLQFLFEYFSETQRNKGNFPGRFSGRQFSNSRSEMNVSTLELGDSALYLCASSLAAFTNEKLFFGSGTQLSVL.